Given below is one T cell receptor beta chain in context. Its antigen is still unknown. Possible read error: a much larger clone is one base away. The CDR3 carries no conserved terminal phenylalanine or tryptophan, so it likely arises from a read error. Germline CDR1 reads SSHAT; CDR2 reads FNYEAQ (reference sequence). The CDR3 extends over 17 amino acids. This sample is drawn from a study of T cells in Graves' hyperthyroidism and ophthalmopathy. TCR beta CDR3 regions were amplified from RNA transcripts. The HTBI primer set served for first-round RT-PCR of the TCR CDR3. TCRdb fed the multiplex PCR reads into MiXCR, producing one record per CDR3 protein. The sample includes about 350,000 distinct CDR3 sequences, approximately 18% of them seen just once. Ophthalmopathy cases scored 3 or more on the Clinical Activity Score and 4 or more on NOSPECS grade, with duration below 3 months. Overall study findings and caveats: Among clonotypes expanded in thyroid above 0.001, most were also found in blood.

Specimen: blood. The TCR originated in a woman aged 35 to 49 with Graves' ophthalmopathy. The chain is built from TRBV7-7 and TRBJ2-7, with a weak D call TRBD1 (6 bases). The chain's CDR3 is CASSLLARGFFPYEQYI. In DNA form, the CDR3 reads TGTGCTAGCAGCTTGTTAGCTAGGGGGTTCTTTCCCTACGAGCAGTACATC.